A selection of T cell receptor beta chains follows, all from one sample in a study of CD8+ T cells in alopecia areata. Sequencing used immunoSEQ multiplex PCR; TCRdb keeps in-frame clones, though not all of them. The sample contains about 150,000 clones, around 86% of which appear only once. Sequences were derived from CD8+ T cells sorted from blood, sampled at week 0. All receptors come from a human donor with alopecia areata. Each CDR3 is given with its conserved first and last residue. Clone sizes are given selectively: once, few, many, or a class where the clone is expanded.

clone size | J gene | V gene | CDR3 protein
. | TRBJ2-1 | TRBV11-3 | CASGRASGSGYEQFF
few | TRBJ2-6 | TRBV19 | CASGPVVSGANVLTF
. | TRBJ1-4 | TRBV29-1 | CSVEDAGEALFF
. | TRBJ2-2 | TRBV6-6 | CASRGGGPNTGELFF
. | TRBJ2-5 | TRBV19 | CASSMGETQYF
. | TRBJ2-7 | TRBV5-1 | CASSLATINPGGSDEQYF
. | TRBJ1-5 | TRBV2 | CASSEGNRGTTHLYQPQHF
. | TRBJ2-7 | TRBV6-5 | CASKGSAYEQYF
. | TRBJ2-1 | TRBV27 | CASSFASEQFF
. | TRBJ2-3 | TRBV7-9 | CASYGEGTQYF
. | TRBJ1-4 | TRBV7-9 | CASSGLTQKYEKLFF
once | TRBJ1-1 | TRBV7-2 | CASSPAWGDSNTEAFF
. | TRBJ2-3 | TRBV27 | CASSSDRTNTDTQYF
. | TRBJ1-1 | TRBV7-9 | CASSLQGHTEAFF
once | TRBJ1-5 | TRBV6-1 | CASSDPGVQPQHF
. | TRBJ2-7 | TRBV10-3 | CAISDLGTGSYEQYF
few | TRBJ2-1 | TRBV29-1 | CSVAHEDRGYNEQFF
. | TRBJ2-7 | TRBV28 | CASSSPRDTIYEQYF
. | TRBJ2-3 | TRBV19 | CATQGAARSTDTQYF
once | TRBJ2-7 | TRBV7-9 | CASTLSERSSYEQYF
. | TRBJ2-1 | TRBV2 | CATSTPLAPYNEQFF
once | TRBJ2-7 | TRBV14 | CASSHGPGTFYEQYF
. | TRBJ2-7 | TRBV29-1 | CSVVTSGKAVEQYF
once | TRBJ2-3 | TRBV7-6 | CASSLLGAPGDTQYF
once | TRBJ2-7 | TRBV7-9 | CASSSVDPAYEQYF